The 28 T cell receptor beta chains presented below share a single source sample, sequenced in a study of cytomegalovirus exposure and HLA in healthy donors. The protocol was immunoSEQ multiplex PCR, while the TCRdb copy is restricted to in-frame clones and leaves out a portion. The sample includes more than 55,000 clones, roughly 89% of them seen just once. The sample taken for sequencing was PBMCs. Receptor source: a woman under 30 in good health and CMV-seronegative.

The chain combines TRBV2 with TRBJ1-3; D unresolved. This CDR3 contains 13 residues. Germline CDR1 is SNHLY and CDR2 is FYNNEI. V lost 7 bases to trimming and J lost 2 bases, with 9 bases between them. CDR3 region: CASTGIAGNTIYF. The CDR3 DNA sequence: TGTGCCAGCACGGGAATAGCTGGAAACACCATATATTTT.

The count of this clone is one. CDR3 in amino acids: CASSLVGTSGKGEQFF. The DNA for the CDR3 is TGTGCCAGCAGCTTAGTAGGGACTAGCGGGAAGGGTGAGCAGTTCTTC. The chain employs TRBV7-9 and TRBJ2-1, with 13 nucleotides matching TRBD2. This CDR3 is 16 amino acids long. Germline V gene sequence: CDR1 SEHNR, CDR2 FQNEAQ (reference sequence). Trimming removed 1 base from V and 9 bases from J; junction bases left unmatched: 6.

The chain employs TRBV7-2 and TRBJ1-2, with D perhaps TRBD1 (5 bases). Looked up from germline, CDR1 is SGHTA and CDR2 is FQGNSA. The CDR3 covers 13 residues. V lost 5 bases and J lost 4, with 11 bases in between. DNA of the CDR3: TGTGCCAGCAGCCCAGGGTCTAGCTATGGCTACACCTTC. Protein sequence: CASSPGSSYGYTF. The full variable domain, with the rest looked up from reference TRBV7-2 and TRBJ1-2, is GAGVSQSPSNKVTEKGKDVELRCDPISGHTALYWYRQSLGQGLEFLIYFQGNSAPDKSGLPSDRFSAERTGGSVSTLTIQRTQQEDSAVYLCASSPGSSYGYTFGSGTRLTVV.

The chain combines TRBV29-1 with TRBJ1-6; TRBD1 might be the D (5 bases). V shed 7 bases and J shed 6 bases, with 16 bases lying between them. The CDR3 length is 14 residues. In germline, CDR1 is SQVTM, CDR2 ANQGSEA. CDR3 sequence reads: CSASGGAVNSPLHF. The CDR3 DNA sequence: TGCAGCGCCTCGGGCGGGGCCGTTAATTCACCCCTCCACTTT.

The chain employs TRBV6-5 and TRBJ2-1; 10 bases agree with TRBD2. This CDR3 has 15 residues. J was trimmed by 4 bases and V by 6 bases; bases with no gene match: 6. Germline values: CDR1 MNHEY, CDR2 SVGAGI. The CDR3 region is CASRRLAGEYNEQFF. CDR3 bases: TGTGCCAGCAGAAGGCTAGCGGGGGAATACAATGAGCAGTTCTTC.

The rearrangement uses TRBV7-9 and TRBJ2-5; 7 bases match TRBD2. Germline V gene data show CDR1 as SEHNR and CDR2 as FQNEAQ (reference sequence). The CDR3 extends over 14 amino acids. Germline trimming cut 6 bases from V and 5 bases from J; bases unmatched to any gene: 9. DNA of the CDR3: TGTGCCAGCAGTTACCGTGGTAGCGGGGAGACCCAGTACTTC. Translation: CASSYRGSGETQYF.

The chain has TRBV7-3 and TRBJ1-5, with D perhaps matching TRBD1 (6 bases). Germline-derived CDR1 and CDR2 are SGHTA and FQGTGA. The germline V and J ends were trimmed by 2 bases and 7 bases, with 9 bases remaining between them. The CDR3 loop spans 13 amino acids. CDR3 protein: CASSLEGGQPQHF. The DNA of the CDR3 is TGTGCCAGCAGCTTAGAGGGGGGGCAGCCCCAGCATTTT.

The chain joins TRBV7-9 to TRBJ2-3; TRBD2 might be the D (5 bases). The V end was cut by 1 base, the J end by 9 bases, with 14 bases between. This CDR3 region has 14 residues. Looked up from germline, CDR1 is SEHNR and CDR2 is FQNEAQ (reference sequence). The CDR3 coding sequence is TGTGCCAGCAGCTTAGGGTTAGGACTCCAAACGCAGTATTTT. Its protein is CASSLGLGLQTQYF.

The chain joins TRBV11-2 to TRBJ2-5, with D tentatively TRBD2 (5 bases). Trimming left V 4 bases short and J 11 bases short, with 17 bases between. This CDR3 region has 13 residues. Germline CDR1 SGHAT, CDR2 FQNNGV. DNA for the CDR3: TGTGCCAGCAGCTCCGGACTGTCTCCGGGACAGTACTTC. It encodes CASSSGLSPGQYF.

J is TRBJ1-5 and V is TRBV6-6; the match to TRBD1 covers 7 bases. Per germline, CDR1 MNHNY and CDR2 SVGAGI (reference sequence). This CDR3 is 12 amino acids long. The CDR3 DNA reads as TGTGGCAGTGCAGGGGGTGATCAGCCCCAGCATTTT. It is translated as CGSAGGDQPQHF.

V and J are TRBV6-1 and TRBJ2-2; TRBD1 matches 8 bases. J was trimmed by 4 bases and V by 11 bases; bases with no gene match: 3. The CDR3 is 12 amino acids. Germline V gene data show CDR1 as MNHNS and CDR2 as SASEGT. The CDR3 DNA is TGTGCCTTAACAGGGGGCACCGGGGAGCTGTTTTTT. This codes for CALTGGTGELFF.

The chain uses TRBV4-3 and TRBJ2-7; 8 nucleotides line up with TRBD1. V lost 1 base and J lost 7; bases outside the gene matches: 12. The CDR3 runs 16 residues. Looked up from germline, CDR1 is LGHNA and CDR2 is YSLEER. This chain's CDR3 is CASSQVFWTGKGEQYF. In DNA, the CDR3 is TGCGCCAGCAGCCAAGTATTTTGGACAGGGAAGGGGGAGCAGTACTTC.

This chain uses TRBV7-2 with TRBJ2-2; 9 nucleotides agree with TRBD1. The germline gives CDR1 SGHTA, CDR2 FQGNSA. The CDR3 length is 14 residues. V lost 5 bases to trimming and J lost 7 bases; unmatched junction nucleotides: 5. The DNA for the CDR3 is TGTGCCAGCAGCCTGGGACAGGGCCACGGGGAGCTGTTTTTT. This codes for CASSLGQGHGELFF.

This rearrangement joins TRBV11-2 to TRBJ1-1; TRBD1 might be the D (5 bases). V lost 0 bases to trimming and J lost 2 bases, with 22 bases between them. In germline, CDR1 is SGHAT, CDR2 FQNNGV. CDR3 length: 19 amino acids. CDR3 sequence reads: CASSLDSWGGYQPNTEAFF. CDR3 nucleotide sequence: TGTGCCAGCAGCTTAGATTCGTGGGGGGGGTACCAGCCCAACACTGAAGCTTTCTTT.

The V call is TRBV27, the J call TRBJ2-5; 13 nucleotides match TRBD2. The V gene end was trimmed by 6 bases and the J gene end by 1 base; junction bases not matched to a gene: 5. The germline gives CDR1 MNHEY, CDR2 SMNVEV (reference sequence). The CDR3 sequence is 16 residues long. The CDR3 bases are TGTGCCAGCAGCTTAAGACTAGCGGGGGGCCAAGAGACCCAGTACTTC. Translation gives CASSLRLAGGQETQYF.

The chain combines TRBV6-6 with TRBJ2-3; TRBD2 is a possible D gene (6 bases). CDR1 MNHNY and CDR2 SVGAGI come from the germline V gene (reference sequence). V was clipped by 6 bases and J by 1 base, with 8 bases between them. The CDR3 spans 13 residues. Written as DNA, the CDR3 is TGTGCCAGCAGATCTAGCGGCACAGATACGCAGTATTTT. This translates into CASRSSGTDTQYF.

CDR3 protein: CASSDRAGLTSYNEQFF. For the CDR3, the DNA is TGTGCCAGCAGTGATCGGGCGGGGCTGACCTCCTACAATGAGCAGTTCTTC. This sequence joins TRBV6-1 and TRBJ2-1; tentatively, D is TRBD2 (6 bases). V was clipped by 3 bases and J by 0 bases, with 15 bases between them. Germline CDR1 reads MNHNS; CDR2 reads SASEGT. The length of the CDR3 is 17 residues.

Turning to this clone: The junction departs from germline at one end; a sequencing error may be responsible. The chain uses TRBV29-1 and TRBJ1-1; no firm D call. CDR3 length equals 12 residues. Germline loops: CDR1 SQVTM, CDR2 ANQGSEA. The CDR3 DNA follows: TGCAGCGTCGAAGGGCTTAACACTGAAGCTTTCTTT. It specifies CSVEGLNTEAFF.

This chain joins TRBV5-1 and TRBJ1-1; 8 nucleotides line up with TRBD1. After removal of 4 bases from V and 6 bases from J, the junction contained 11 bases not matched to a gene. This CDR3 is 15 amino acids long. Germline values: CDR1 SGHRS, CDR2 YFSETQ. The CDR3 DNA sequence: TGCGCCAGCAGCCCTCAAAACAGGGGGAGCGCTGAAGCTTTCTTT. Translation gives CASSPQNRGSAEAFF.

The chain carries TRBV5-1 and TRBJ2-7; maybe TRBD2 (5 bases). Germline CDR1 is SGHRS and CDR2 is YFSETQ. The CDR3 has 14 residues. Trimming removed 4 bases at V and 4 bases at J, with 15 bases between. The CDR3 spells CASSPAGKSYEQYF. CDR3 nucleotide sequence: TGCGCCAGCAGCCCCGCCGGGAAGTCATACGAGCAGTACTTC.

In DNA, the CDR3 is TGTGCCAGCCACAGGCTACGCAATCAGCCCCAGCATTTT. Its translation: CASHRLRNQPQHF. The rearrangement links TRBV2 to TRBJ1-5; D perhaps matches TRBD1 (5 bases). This CDR3 region has 13 residues. Germline V gene data show CDR1 as SNHLY and CDR2 as FYNNEI. Trimming cost V 8 bases and J 2 bases, with 10 bases left between them.

This clone was observed a single time. The chain joins TRBV25-1 to TRBJ2-5; D call uncertain. Trimming pared 8 bases from V and 5 bases from J, leaving 21 bases between. CDR3 length: 15 amino acids. Germline V gene sequence: CDR1 MGHDK, CDR2 SYGVNS. The CDR3 DNA reads as TGTGCCAGCCATACCAACCCGGGTGAGCGTGAGACCCAGTACTTC. Amino acids: CASHTNPGERETQYF.

V gene TRBV2 combines with J gene TRBJ2-5, with 7 nucleotides matching TRBD2. After removal of 6 bases from V and 4 bases from J, the junction contained 8 bases not matched to a gene. The germline V gene has CDR1 SNHLY and CDR2 FYNNEI. The CDR3 loop spans 14 amino acids. CDR3 protein: CASSGGSLAETQYF. The CDR3 nucleotides read TGTGCCAGCAGCGGGGGGAGTCTGGCAGAGACCCAGTACTTC.

This clone was observed a handful of times. V gene TRBV7-6 combines with J gene TRBJ2-7; the match to TRBD1 covers 9 bases. Germline lookup yields CDR1 SGHVS and CDR2 FNYEAQ. Trimming removed 1 base from V and 0 bases from J; junction bases left unmatched: 1. The CDR3 totals 15 residues. The CDR3 DNA is TGTGCCAGCAGCTTAGACAGGGGGCCCTCCTACGAGCAGTACTTC. Protein: CASSLDRGPSYEQYF. Together with reference TRBV7-6 and TRBJ2-7, the CDR3 gives the full variable domain: GAGVSQSPRYKVTKRGQDVALRCDPISGHVSLYWYRQALGQGPEFLTYFNYEAQQDKSGLPNDRFSAERPEGSISTLTIQRTEQRDSAMYRCASSLDRGPSYEQYFGPGTRLTVT.

In regard to this clone: One end of the junction fails to match germline, which may point to a read error. The gene calls are TRBV19 and TRBJ1-5, with a weak D call TRBD1 (5 bases). This CDR3 is built from 16 residues. Germline CDR1 and CDR2: LNHDA and SQIVND (reference sequence). CDR3 nucleotide sequence: TGTGCCAGTAGTATACTCGTGGGAAGGGGCAATCAGTCCCAGCATTTT. It yields the protein CASSILVGRGNQSQHF. Looking up the rest from reference TRBV19 and TRBJ1-5 gives the full variable domain: DGGITQSPKYLFRKEGQNVTLSCEQNLNHDAMYWYRQDPGQGLRLIYYSQIVNDFQKGDIAEGYSVSREKKESFPLTVTSAQKNPTAFYLCASSILVGRGNQSQHFGDGTRLSIL.

V gene TRBV28 combines with J gene TRBJ2-1, with TRBD2 matching 11 bases. The junction had 13 bases not matched to a gene; V was cut back by 6 bases and J by 0 bases. CDR1 and CDR2 from the germline V gene are MDHEN and SYDVKM. The CDR3 extends over 19 amino acids. DNA of the CDR3: TGTGCCAGCAGCGAAAACCGGGGACTAGCGGTTAGCTCCTACAATGAGCAGTTCTTC. Translating gives CASSENRGLAVSSYNEQFF.

A few counts support this clone. This chain uses TRBV18 with TRBJ1-1; perhaps TRBD1 as D (5 bases). The CDR3 spans 14 residues. Germline V CDR1 and CDR2: KGHSH, LQKENI. Trimming shortened V by 6 bases and J by 1 base, and 12 bases separated the two germline ends. In DNA form, the CDR3 reads TGTGCCAGCTCCCCAGCGGGGGGGAACACTGAAGCTTTCTTT. Translation gives CASSPAGGNTEAFF. Filled out from reference TRBV18 and TRBJ1-1, the complete variable domain reads NAGVMQNPRHLVRRRGQEARLRCSPMKGHSHVYWYRQLPEEGLKFMVYLQKENIIDESGMPKERFSAEFPKEGPSILRIQQVVRGDSAAYFCASSPAGGNTEAFFGQGTRLTVV.

Only one count was recorded for this clone. CDR3 sequence: CASSYSGARNEKLFF. The DNA for the CDR3 is TGTGCCAGCAGTTACAGCGGGGCTAGGAATGAAAAACTGTTTTTT. The rearrangement uses TRBV6-5 and TRBJ1-4; TRBD1 is a possible D gene (5 bases). In germline, CDR1 is MNHEY, CDR2 SVGAGI. This CDR3 is built from 15 residues. Trimming cost V 2 bases and J 5 bases, with 12 bases left between them.